What follows describes a single TCR beta chain. The data belong to a study of blood T cell repertoires in COVID-19. On the study more broadly: COVID-19 samples from acute and convalescent phases originated in the United States, Italy and Spain. PBMCs, B-cell-depleted T cells, or T cells were the source of the cDNA or gDNA that made up the material.

Trimming pared 1 base from V and 5 bases from J, leaving 8 bases between. The CDR3 covers 13 residues. CDR1 is MDHEN, CDR2 SYDVKM, per germline. The method was immunoSEQ multiplex PCR; TCRdb's version includes in-frame clones alone and lacks a portion of them. The sample holds some 180,000 clones, around 81% seen once. The TCR originated in a woman aged 40 to 50 with COVID-19, enrolled during active disease. The chain links TRBV28 to TRBJ1-2, with D possibly being TRBD1 (6 bases). Sequencing used peripheral blood. The CDR3 DNA reads as TGTGCCAGCAGTTTATTACAGGGATATGGCTACACCTTC. This codes for CASSLLQGYGYTF.